One and the same sample provided the 15 T cell receptor beta chains below, sequenced in a study of post-analysis software for immune sequencing data. For these TCRs, the target antigens are not known. Researchers reported that TCR beta cDNA libraries carried unique molecular identifiers. TCRdb processed the PCR reads anew with MiXCR; each CDR3 protein has one entry. This table has approximately 250,000 distinct CDR3 sequences, around 34% appearing once. Study-wide findings and caveats: With TRBV5-6, TRBV5-1 and TRBV20-1 included, about five TRBV segments were more frequent in patients than in controls.

Specimen: blood. The receptors were sampled from a girl aged 10 to 17 with multiple sclerosis.

The V gene is TRBV7-2, the J gene TRBJ2-1; no reliable D call. Trimming took off 5 bases at V and 4 bases at J, with 15 bases between the two ends. The germline V gene has CDR1 SGHTA and CDR2 FQGNSA. The CDR3 runs to 15 residues. This CDR3 reads CASSPLTGSYNEQFF. The CDR3 nucleotides are TGTGCCAGCAGCCCCCTGACGGGTAGTTACAATGAGCAGTTCTTC.

In this sample, this clonotype turned up many times. The V and J genes are TRBV20-1 and TRBJ2-1; D uncertain. Germline V CDR1 and CDR2: DFQATT, SNEGSKA (reference sequence). The V gene lost 0 bases and the J gene lost 8 bases, with 11 bases spanning the gap. CDR3 length: 13 amino acids. The CDR3 sequence is CSAREATGHEQFF. CDR3 sequence (DNA): TGCAGTGCTAGAGAGGCTACGGGCCATGAGCAGTTCTTC.

Only a few counts were recorded for this clonotype. The J gene is TRBJ2-1, the V gene TRBV30; 9 nucleotides match TRBD2. The trim removed 3 bases at V and 8 bases at J, leaving 5 bases unmatched. The CDR3 totals 13 residues. CDR1 GTSNPN and CDR2 SVGIG come from the germline V gene (reference sequence). CDR3 coding DNA: TGTGCCTGGAGGGACGGGACTAGCCATGAGCAGTTCTTC. Translated: CAWRDGTSHEQFF. Combining the CDR3 with reference TRBV30 and TRBJ2-1 gives the whole variable domain SQTIHQWPATLVQPVGSPLSLECTVEGTSNPNLYWYRQAAGRGLQLLFYSVGIGQISSEVPQNLSASRPQDRQFILSSKKLLLSDSGFYLCAWRDGTSHEQFFGPGTRLTVL.

This clonotype was observed many times. This rearrangement joins TRBV5-6 to TRBJ2-3; D is possibly TRBD2 (7 bases). Germline-derived CDR1 and CDR2 are SGHDT and YYEEEE. Trimming removed 0 bases from V and 4 bases from J, with 15 bases in between. The CDR3 sequence is 16 residues long. This CDR3 is CASSLELGGRADTQYF. In DNA form, the CDR3 reads TGTGCCAGCAGCTTGGAGTTGGGGGGGCGCGCAGATACGCAGTATTTT.

This clonotype was counted ten times or more. The chain employs TRBV7-2 and TRBJ2-3; possible D gene TRBD1, 6 bases. In germline, CDR1 is SGHTA, CDR2 FQGNSA. This CDR3 region has 16 residues. Trimming cost V 5 bases and J 1 base, with 16 bases left between them. The CDR3 nucleotides are TGTGCCAGCAGCCCAAGCGTACAGGGAGGCACAGATACGCAGTATTTT. It yields the protein CASSPSVQGGTDTQYF.

The CDR3 DNA reads as TGCGCCAGCAGCACCCTCCGACACCTTGGGGATGAGCAGTACTTC. Encoded protein: CASSTLRHLGDEQYF. V usage is TRBV5-1 and J usage is TRBJ2-5; no firm D call. The CDR3 sequence is 15 residues long. V was cut by 4 bases and J by 11 bases, with 24 bases left in between. Per the germline V gene, CDR1 is SGHRS and CDR2 is YFSETQ.

This sequence joins TRBV20-1 and TRBJ1-6; D unclear. V was shortened by 6 bases and J by 10 bases, with 16 bases between the two germline ends. Germline CDR1 and CDR2: DFQATT and SNEGSKA (reference sequence). The CDR3 loop spans 13 amino acids. The CDR3 region is CSAPWTAQSPLHF. The DNA for the CDR3 is TGCAGTGCCCCGTGGACTGCCCAATCACCCCTCCACTTT.

Note on this clonotype: Being one base from a much bigger clone, this may be a read error. The chain uses TRBV6-5 and TRBJ2-5; 8 bases agree with TRBD2. There are 15 residues in the CDR3. Germline values: CDR1 MNHEY, CDR2 SVGAGI. CDR3: CAGSLLLAAQETQYF. The CDR3 bases are TGTGCCGGCAGCCTCTTACTAGCGGCCCAAGAGACCCAGTACTTC.

This chain connects TRBV6-2 or TRBV6-3 to TRBJ2-7; D possibly corresponds to TRBD2 (6 bases). V dropped 4 bases and J dropped 3 bases, with 19 bases sitting between them. From germline, CDR1 is MNHEY and CDR2 SVGEGT. CDR3 length: 16 amino acids. DNA for the CDR3: TGTGCCAGCAGTTGGCTGGCAGGAAGGAGGGACTACGAGCAGTACTTC. Translation gives CASSWLAGRRDYEQYF.

This clonotype was seen ten or more times. V and J are TRBV28 and TRBJ2-3, with D perhaps matching TRBD2 (6 bases). Germline CDR1 is MDHEN and CDR2 is SYDVKM. The germline V and J ends were trimmed by 3 bases and 7 bases, with 8 bases remaining between them. CDR3 length equals 12 residues. The CDR3 protein is CASSFGGNTQYF. For the CDR3, the DNA is TGTGCCAGCAGTTTCGGCGGGAATACGCAGTATTTT.

The chain employs TRBV11-3 and TRBJ2-1, with TRBD1 as a possible D gene (5 bases). Germline loops: CDR1 SGHNT, CDR2 YENEEA. V was trimmed by 3 bases and J by 5 bases, leaving 14 bases between them. CDR3 length equals 15 residues. The CDR3 reads CASSLGPLMHNEQFF. CDR3 coding DNA: TGTGCCAGCAGCTTGGGGCCCCTAATGCACAATGAGCAGTTCTTC.

Remarks on this clonotype: One end of the junction is discordant with germline, which a read error may explain. The chain joins TRBV12-3 or TRBV12-4 to TRBJ2-1; TRBD1 matches at 10 bases. The CDR3 extends over 17 amino acids. The CDR3 sequence: CASRDLPGTGAYSEQFF. CDR3 sequence (DNA): TGTGCCAGCAGAGACCTTCCCGGGACAGGGGCCTACAGTGAGCAGTTCTTC.

This clonotype has just a few counts. The J gene is TRBJ1-1, the V gene TRBV20-1; 7 bases fit TRBD1. The germline V gene encodes CDR1 DFQATT and CDR2 SNEGSKA (reference sequence). The CDR3 loop spans 17 amino acids. V trimming: 0 bases; J trimming: 1 base; junction bases outside the gene matches: 11. The CDR3 DNA reads as TGCAGTGCTAGAGATCAGGGCCTGGGACAGAGGAACACTGAAGCTTTCTTT. Amino acid sequence: CSARDQGLGQRNTEAFF.

This clonotype was observed at least ten times. The chain uses TRBV5-1 and TRBJ2-3; TRBD2 matches 13 bases. The germline CDR1 and CDR2 sequences are SGHRS and YFSETQ. V dropped 1 base and J dropped 1; count of bases not matched to a gene: 9. This CDR3 spans 19 amino acids. As DNA, the CDR3 is TGCGCCAGCAGCTTGCAACTAGCGGGAGGGCCTAGCGGCACAGATACGCAGTATTTT. It codes for CASSLQLAGGPSGTDTQYF.

This sequence joins TRBV20-1 and TRBJ2-1; 10 bases align to TRBD2. The V gene end was trimmed by 3 bases and the J gene end by 3 bases; junction bases not matched to a gene: 8. The CDR3 length is 16 residues. CDR1 is DFQATT and CDR2 is SNEGSKA in the germline V gene (reference sequence). The CDR3 sequence is CSASVGLAGDYNEQFF. DNA for the CDR3: TGCAGTGCTAGTGTAGGTCTAGCGGGGGACTACAATGAGCAGTTCTTC.